The clone carrying this T cell receptor beta chain was found many times. Its target is unknown. TCRdb reprocessed the 5' RACE reads with MiXCR, giving one entry per CDR3 protein. The sample contains around 60,000 distinct CDR3 sequences, around 8.4% of which appear only once. The data originate from a study of spatial heterogeneity in lung cancer. Study-wide findings and caveats: Ubiquitous expanded tumor TCRs were seen in blood more at resection than at follow-up.

The CDR3 has 16 residues. After removal of 4 bases from V and 5 bases from J, the junction contained 11 bases not matched to a gene. Documented time point: sample taken at primary tumor resection. The study sequenced unsorted whole RNA from tumor, nontumor lung or frozen PBMC. Samples were donated by 72 untreated early-stage non-small cell lung cancer patients. The specimen comprised PBMCs, sampled at surgery. The clonotype was recovered from a female donor with early-stage non-small cell lung cancer. The chain carries TRBV12-3 or TRBV12-4 and TRBJ2-3; 8 bases line up with TRBD2. The CDR3 DNA sequence: TGTGCCAGCAGTTCCTCCCGGGGGGGCCGGGGAGATACGCAGTATTTT. It codes for CASSSSRGGRGDTQYF.